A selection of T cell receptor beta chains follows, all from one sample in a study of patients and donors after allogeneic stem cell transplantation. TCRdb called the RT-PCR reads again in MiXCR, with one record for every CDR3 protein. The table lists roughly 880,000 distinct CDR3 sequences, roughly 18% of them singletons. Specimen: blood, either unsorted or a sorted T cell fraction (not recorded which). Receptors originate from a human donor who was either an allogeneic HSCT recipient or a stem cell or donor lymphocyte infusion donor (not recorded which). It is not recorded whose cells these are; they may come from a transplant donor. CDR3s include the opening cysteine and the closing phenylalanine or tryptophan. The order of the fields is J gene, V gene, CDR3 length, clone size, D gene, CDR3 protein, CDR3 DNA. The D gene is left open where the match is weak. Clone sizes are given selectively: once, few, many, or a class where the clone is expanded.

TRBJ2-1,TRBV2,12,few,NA,CASSDGYNEQFF,TGTGCCAGCAGTGACGGGTACAATGAGCAGTTCTTC
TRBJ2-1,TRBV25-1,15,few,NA,CASQKPGSSYNEQFF,TGTGCCAGCCAAAAACCAGGGAGCTCCTACAATGAGCAGTTCTTC
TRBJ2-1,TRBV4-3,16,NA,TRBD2,CASSQDWGLAGVEQFF,TGCGCCAGCAGCCAAGATTGGGGACTAGCGGGGGTTGAGCAGTTCTTC
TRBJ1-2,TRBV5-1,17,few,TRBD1,CASSWGSGTAFLYGYTF,TGCGCCAGCAGCTGGGGGTCTGGGACAGCTTTCCTCTATGGCTACACCTTC
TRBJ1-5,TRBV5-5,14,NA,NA,CASSAGDPNQPQHF,TGTGCCAGCAGCGCCGGGGATCCGAATCAGCCCCAGCATTTT
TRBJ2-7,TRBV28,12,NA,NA,CASTLGAYEQYF,TGTGCCAGCACCCTTGGGGCCTACGAGCAGTACTTC
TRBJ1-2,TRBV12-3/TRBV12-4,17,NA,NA,CASTLATTEGGGYGYTF,TGTGCCAGCACCCTAGCTACCACAGAGGGGGGTGGGTATGGCTACACCTTC
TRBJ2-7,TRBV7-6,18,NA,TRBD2,CASSLATTSLAAPSEQYF,TGTGCCAGCAGCTTAGCAACCACCTCACTAGCGGCCCCCTCCGAGCAGTACTTC
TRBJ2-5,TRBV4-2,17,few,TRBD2,CASSQIEKTSVEETQYF,TGTGCCAGCAGCCAGATCGAAAAGACTAGCGTGGAAGAGACCCAGTACTTC
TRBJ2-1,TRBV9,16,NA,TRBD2,CASSVSPGRAWDEQFF,TGTGCCAGCAGCGTGTCTCCCGGGAGGGCCTGGGATGAGCAGTTCTTC
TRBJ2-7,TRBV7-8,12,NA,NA,CAGGTGSVEQYF,TGTGCCGGTGGGACCGGGAGTGTCGAGCAGTACTTC
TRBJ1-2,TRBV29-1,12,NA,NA,CSAKRRGSGYTF,TGCAGCGCGAAACGGCGGGGTTCTGGCTACACCTTC
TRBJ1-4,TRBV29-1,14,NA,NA,CSVAGPVSNEKLFF,TGCAGCGTTGCGGGCCCTGTATCTAATGAAAAACTGTTTTTT
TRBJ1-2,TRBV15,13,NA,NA,CATSDVRNYGYTF,TGTGCCACCAGCGACGTCCGTAACTATGGCTACACCTTC
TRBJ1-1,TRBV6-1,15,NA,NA,CASSGMGQLNTEAFF,TGTGCCAGCAGTGGGATGGGGCAGTTGAACACTGAAGCTTTCTTT
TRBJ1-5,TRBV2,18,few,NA,CASSPDRITFPSNQPQHF,TGTGCCAGCAGTCCTGACCGAATCACTTTCCCTAGCAATCAGCCCCAGCATTTT
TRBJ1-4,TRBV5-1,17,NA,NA,CASSLDPPAGLNEKLFF,TGCGCCAGCAGCTTGGATCCCCCCGCAGGTCTTAATGAAAAACTGTTTTTT